A single sample is the source of the 29 T cell receptor beta chains below, sequenced in a study of technical replicates of blood from a few donors. The table came from immunoSEQ multiplex PCR; TCRdb's copy has only in-frame clones and leaves some out. The sample shows roughly 50,000 clones, 93% of them seen only once. The sequenced sample consisted of PBMCs. The receptors derive from a human donor in good health. Some clones in this sample may be carry-over from other donors' samples.

The genes are TRBV4-1 and TRBJ2-5, with 9 positions matching TRBD2. The CDR3 consists of 16 residues. V was clipped by 0 bases and J by 5 bases; unmatched bases: 7. CDR1 MGHRA and CDR2 YSYEKL come from the germline V gene. CDR3 loop: CASSQDRLAGWETQYF. CDR3 DNA sequence: TGCGCCAGCAGCCAAGATCGGCTAGCGGGATGGGAGACCCAGTACTTC.

V gene TRBV18 combines with J gene TRBJ2-1, with TRBD1 matching over 9 bases. Unmatched junction bases numbered 4, after V lost 2 bases and J lost 5 bases. This CDR3 comprises 15 residues. CDR1 is KGHSH, CDR2 LQKENI, per germline. CDR3 coding DNA: TGTGCCAGCTCACCATCCGGACAGGGGAACAATGAGCAGTTCTTC. Residues: CASSPSGQGNNEQFF.

This clone was counted once. V gene TRBV6-1 combines with J gene TRBJ1-2; D is unclear. Per germline, CDR1 MNHNS and CDR2 SASEGT. The CDR3 runs to 13 residues. Trimming cost V 2 bases and J 4 bases, with 8 bases left between them. The DNA of the CDR3 is TGTGCCAGCAGTGAACTCCCAGTCTATGGCTACACCTTC. Protein: CASSELPVYGYTF.

This clone appeared a few times. J is TRBJ1-3 and V is TRBV27, with unresolved D. V lost 7 bases and J 1 base, leaving 11 bases between the germline ends. The CDR3 sequence is 14 residues long. CDR1 and CDR2 from the germline V gene are MNHEY and SMNVEV (reference sequence). CDR3 in amino acids: CASKEATSGNTIYF. The CDR3 DNA follows: TGTGCCAGCAAGGAGGCGACTTCTGGAAACACCATATATTTT.

The rearrangement links TRBV7-8 to TRBJ2-7; TRBD1 might be the D (5 bases). The germline gives CDR1 SGHVS, CDR2 FQNEAQ. Trimming removed 8 bases at V and 7 bases at J, with 18 bases between. The CDR3 length is 13 residues. CDR3 sequence: CASGQGVVGEQYF. The CDR3, as DNA: TGTGCCAGCGGCCAAGGGGTAGTTGGGGAGCAGTACTTC.

The CDR3, as DNA: TGCGCCAGCAGTTCCTTGGTCAGGGGAAGATACAATGAGCAGTTCTTC. Encoded protein: CASSSLVRGRYNEQFF. The chain links TRBV23-1 to TRBJ2-1; D may be TRBD1 (6 bases). TRBV23-1 is an ORF; its function is uncertain. Deletions cut 5 bases from V and 4 bases from J, with 18 bases between. CDR3 length: 16 amino acids.

The rearrangement links TRBV4-3 to TRBJ1-2; 7 bases line up with TRBD1. The CDR3 runs 14 residues. The V gene end was trimmed by 3 bases and the J gene end by 5 bases; junction bases not matched to a gene: 6. Germline CDR1 is LGHNA and CDR2 is YSLEER. CDR3: CASSQDDRAYGYTF. CDR3 bases: TGCGCCAGCAGCCAGGATGACAGGGCGTATGGCTACACCTTC.

This sequence joins TRBV6-5 and TRBJ1-1; 9 nucleotides line up with TRBD1. Germline CDR1 reads MNHEY; CDR2 reads SVGAGI. The CDR3 is made up of 15 amino acids. V trimming: 6 bases; J trimming: 4 bases; junction bases outside the gene matches: 9. This CDR3 reads CASSQGQGGSTEAFF. The CDR3 DNA follows: TGTGCCAGCAGCCAGGGACAGGGTGGGAGCACTGAAGCTTTCTTT.

The chain carries TRBV6-6 and TRBJ1-2; 9 bases fit TRBD1. Trimming took 7 bases from V and 7 from J; bases not matched to a gene: 13. The CDR3 is made up of 15 amino acids. Germline loops: CDR1 MNHNY, CDR2 SVGAGI (reference sequence). CDR3: CASTENRGRDFGYTF. The CDR3 DNA sequence: TGTGCCAGCACCGAAAACAGGGGGCGCGACTTTGGCTACACCTTC.

The rearrangement joins TRBV29-1 to TRBJ2-7, with 8 bases aligning to TRBD2. With V trimmed by 1 base and J by 5 bases, 7 bases remained unmatched. The germline V gene encodes CDR1 SQVTM and CDR2 ANQGSEA. This CDR3 comprises 14 residues. DNA for the CDR3: TGCAGCGTTGAAGTTAGCGGGATCGACGACGAGCAGTACTTC. It yields the protein CSVEVSGIDDEQYF.

The chain uses TRBV9 and TRBJ2-5; D possibly corresponds to TRBD2 (6 bases). V dropped 2 bases and J dropped 4 bases, with 15 bases sitting between them. Germline CDR1 SGDLS, CDR2 YYNGEE. The CDR3 is 15 residues long. As DNA, the CDR3 is TGTGCCAGCAGCGTCCGCTTGTCCGGGGGAGAGACCCAGTACTTC. Protein: CASSVRLSGGETQYF.

The chain couples TRBV18 to TRBJ1-5, with D possibly TRBD1 on 6 matching bases. The CDR3 sequence is 13 residues long. Germline CDR1 reads KGHSH; CDR2 reads LQKENI. Trimming pared 6 bases from V and 4 bases from J, leaving 10 bases between. CDR3 nucleotide sequence: TGTGCCAGCTCGGGGGGGCTGAATCAGCCCCAGCATTTT. Its protein is CASSGGLNQPQHF.

The rearrangement joins TRBV20-1 to TRBJ1-2; D is unclear. This CDR3 comprises 11 residues. V lost 0 bases to trimming and J lost 7 bases, with 6 bases between them. Looked up from germline, CDR1 is DFQATT and CDR2 is SNEGSKA (reference sequence). Here the CDR3 DNA reads TGCAGTGCTAGAGATAGCTCTGGCTACACCTTC. This codes for CSARDSSGYTF.

The chain carries TRBV18 and TRBJ2-2; the D gene is possibly TRBD2 (6 bases). Germline CDR1 reads KGHSH; CDR2 reads LQKENI. V lost 6 bases, J lost 10 bases, and 18 bases lay in between. This CDR3 contains 14 residues. This CDR3 is CASSPRARGVELFF. The CDR3 DNA reads as TGTGCCAGCTCCCCGAGGGCCCGCGGGGTGGAGCTGTTTTTT.

The V call is TRBV7-2, the J call TRBJ2-2, with D hard to call. Germline CDR1 reads SGHTA; CDR2 reads FQGNSA. V dropped 2 bases and J dropped 5 bases, with 9 bases sitting between them. This CDR3 is 14 amino acids long. The CDR3 DNA reads TGTGCCAGCAGCTTACAGTTCAGGACCGGGGAGCTGTTTTTT. Amino acid sequence: CASSLQFRTGELFF.

The chain is built from TRBV9 and TRBJ1-6, with D uncertain. This CDR3 spans 14 amino acids. V lost 0 bases to trimming and J lost 9 bases, with 10 bases between them. CDR1 is SGDLS, CDR2 YYNGEE, per germline. The CDR3 spells CASSVGPGSSPLHF. The CDR3 DNA sequence: TGTGCCAGCAGCGTAGGGCCCGGGAGTTCACCCCTCCACTTT.

This rearrangement joins TRBV13 to TRBJ1-2; D is uncertain. CDR1 is PRHDT, CDR2 FYEKMQ, per germline (reference sequence). Trimming pared 3 bases from V and 0 bases from J, leaving 14 bases between. The CDR3 spans 16 residues. Here the CDR3 reads CASSLRRILANYGYTF. The DNA for the CDR3 is TGTGCCAGCAGCTTGAGGAGGATTCTAGCTAACTATGGCTACACCTTC. Combining the CDR3 with reference TRBV13 and TRBJ1-2 gives the whole variable domain AAGVIQSPRHLIKEKRETATLKCYPIPRHDTVYWYQQGPGQDPQFLISFYEKMQSDKGSIPDRFSAQQFSDYHSELNMSSLELGDSALYFCASSLRRILANYGYTFGSGTRLTVV.

In nucleotides, the CDR3 is TGTGCCAGTACCCCCCGGGGGAGGTACGAGCAGTACTTC. Its protein product is CASTPRGRYEQYF. The rearrangement uses TRBV19 and TRBJ2-7, with TRBD2 as a possible D gene (6 bases). The V gene's germline CDR1 is LNHDA and CDR2 SQIVND (reference sequence). With 7 bases removed from V and 4 bases from J, the gap between germline ends came to 14 bases. CDR3 length equals 13 residues.

V usage is TRBV19 and J usage is TRBJ1-6; possible D gene TRBD1, 6 bases. The CDR3 is 13 residues long. Trimming took 6 bases from V and 10 from J, leaving 13 bases between them. The germline CDR1 and CDR2 sequences are LNHDA and SQIVND (reference sequence). The CDR3 region has the DNA TGTGCCAGTAGCAGGACAGAACGCTCACCCCTCCACTTT. Protein: CASSRTERSPLHF.

The genes are TRBV4-2 and TRBJ2-1, with TRBD2 matching 9 bases. V gave up 1 base and J gave up 7 bases; unmatched junction bases: 14. From germline, CDR1 is LGHNA and CDR2 YNFKEQ. The CDR3 spans 18 residues. CDR3 amino acids: CASSQGPAGGGALNEQFF. As DNA, the CDR3 is TGTGCCAGCAGCCAAGGCCCGGCGGGCGGGGGGGCTCTAAATGAGCAGTTCTTC.

The chain recombines TRBV4-3 with TRBJ2-7, with 7 positions matching TRBD2. Germline assignment: CDR1 LGHNA and CDR2 YSLEER. The CDR3 extends over 13 amino acids. The V and J ends lost 3 bases and 3 bases, in that order; junction bases with no gene match: 2. The CDR3, as DNA: TGCGCCAGCAGCCACGGGAGGAACTACGAGCAGTACTTC. As protein: CASSHGRNYEQYF.

The chain couples TRBV5-1 to TRBJ1-2, with D perhaps TRBD1 (5 bases). This CDR3 spans 13 amino acids. Germline V gene sequence: CDR1 SGHRS, CDR2 YFSETQ. The germline V and J ends were trimmed by 5 bases and 1 base, with 9 bases remaining between them. In DNA, the CDR3 is TGCGCCAGCAGTAAACAGGATAACTATGGCTACACCTTC. Protein sequence: CASSKQDNYGYTF.

The chain joins TRBV2 to TRBJ2-7; 10 bases map to TRBD2. The J segment lost 2 bases and the V segment lost 7 bases, leaving 5 bases of the junction unmatched. The CDR3 has 14 residues. Germline CDR1 and CDR2: SNHLY and FYNNEI. The CDR3 protein is CASTGTSETYEQYF. DNA for the CDR3: TGTGCCAGCACCGGGACTAGCGAGACCTACGAGCAGTACTTC. The full variable domain, in which reference TRBV2 and TRBJ2-7 provide the parts outside the CDR3, is EPEVTQTPSHQVTQMGQEVILRCVPISNHLYFYWYRQILGQKVEFLVSFYNNEISEKSEIFDDQFSVERPDGSNFTLKIRSTKLEDSAMYFCASTGTSETYEQYFGPGTRLTVT.

The chain is built from TRBV6-4 and TRBJ2-1; 8 nucleotides match TRBD2. The CDR3 has 16 amino acids. Trimming removed 4 bases from V and 9 bases from J; junction bases left unmatched: 14. Germline CDR1 MRHNA, CDR2 SNTAGT. The CDR3 region has the DNA TGTGCCAGCAGTGGCCGAGGGAGCGGGAGTCTCGGTGAGCAGTTCTTC. Protein product: CASSGRGSGSLGEQFF.

This sequence joins TRBV2 and TRBJ1-5; a weak D match, TRBD1 (6 bases). Germline V gene data show CDR1 as SNHLY and CDR2 as FYNNEI. The CDR3 contains 13 residues. Trimming pared 11 bases from V and 7 bases from J, leaving 18 bases between. The CDR3 nucleotides are TGTGCCGGGGCAGACAGGACTGGGCAGCCCCAGCATTTT. This gives the protein CAGADRTGQPQHF.

The chain recombines TRBV7-2 with TRBJ1-3, with D possibly being TRBD1 (6 bases). Germline V gene sequence: CDR1 SGHTA, CDR2 FQGNSA. The CDR3 totals 15 residues. The V end lost 5 bases, the J end lost 8 bases, and 19 bases lay between the germline ends. The CDR3 here is CASSPLGGALDTIYF. The CDR3 bases are TGTGCCAGCAGCCCCCTTGGGGGGGCGCTGGACACCATATATTTT. The complete variable domain, with remaining parts taken from reference TRBV7-2 and TRBJ1-3, reads GAGVSQSPSNKVTEKGKDVELRCDPISGHTALYWYRQSLGQGLEFLIYFQGNSAPDKSGLPSDRFSAERTGGSVSTLTIQRTQQEDSAVYLCASSPLGGALDTIYFGEGSWLTVV.

The V gene is TRBV15, the J gene TRBJ1-1, with D hard to call. Germline CDR1 LNHNV, CDR2 YYDKDF (reference sequence). CDR3 length: 13 residues. Trimming took 4 bases from V and 2 from J, leaving 8 bases between them. The CDR3: CATSIADNTEAFF. CDR3 nucleotides: TGTGCCACCAGCATTGCAGATAACACTGAAGCTTTCTTT.

CDR3: CASSTAGGEAFF. The CDR3 DNA reads TGTGCCAGCAGTACCGCGGGGGGTGAAGCTTTCTTT. This chain uses TRBV6-4 with TRBJ1-1; TRBD1 is a possible D gene (5 bases). The CDR3 is 12 amino acids. CDR1 is MRHNA and CDR2 is SNTAGT in the germline V gene. The ends were cut back, 5 bases at V and 7 bases at J, with 11 bases in the middle.

The V call is TRBV5-1, the J call TRBJ2-7; 7 bases are a match to TRBD1. Per the germline V gene, CDR1 is SGHRS and CDR2 is YFSETQ. V trimming: 4 bases; J trimming: 6 bases; junction bases outside the gene matches: 13. There are 15 residues in the CDR3. The CDR3 bases are TGCGCCAGCAGCCCCCGGGACAGTTGGTCCGCCGAGCAGTACTTC. The encoded protein is CASSPRDSWSAEQYF.